This T cell receptor beta chain emerged from a study of CD8+ T cells in alopecia areata. Study summary: Treated individuals took tofacitinib by mouth, 5 to 10 mg twice daily.

Specified treatment: oral pan-JAK inhibitor, 5-10 mg twice daily. As to this clone: Its antigen is currently unknown.

General observations from the study: In scalp, tofacitinib significantly decreased clonality and expanded CD8+ clones among the top 100. With tofacitinib ongoing, many expanded lesional clones persisted in both scalp and blood.

J was trimmed by 9 bases and V by 10 bases; bases with no gene match: 21. The length of the CDR3 is 17 residues. Germline values: CDR1 SNHLY, CDR2 FYNNEI. Reverse transcription of extracted RNA yielded cDNA, which provided the sequencing template. TCRdb keeps only in-frame clones here, not all; method: immunoSEQ multiplex PCR. The sample lists about 270,000 clones; roughly 60% were seen once. The receptor was derived from a human donor with alopecia areata. This chain links TRBV2 with TRBJ2-1; TRBD2 aligns across 10 bases. The source material was CD4+ T cells sorted from blood, sampled around week 54, from a patient treated with tofacitinib. The CDR3: CAIPGLAGDPLPVEQFF. DNA of the CDR3: TGTGCCATTCCGGGGCTAGCGGGGGACCCTCTCCCCGTTGAGCAGTTCTTC.